This is a list of T cell receptor beta chains from one sample in a study of T cells in Graves' hyperthyroidism and ophthalmopathy. TCRdb used MiXCR to reprocess the multiplex PCR reads, holding one entry per CDR3 protein. This sample carries some 490,000 distinct CDR3 sequences, roughly 23% of them seen once, and the ten largest clones take approximately 54%. Sequencing was performed on blood. These TCRs come from a woman in her sixties or seventies with Graves' ophthalmopathy. The CDR3 runs from the conserved cysteine through the conserved F or W. Each record gives: D gene, J gene, clone size, V gene, CDR3 length, CDR3 DNA, CDR3 protein. D genes are given only for firm matches. Only part of the rows carry a size: once, few, many, or a class if the clone is expanded.

. TRBJ1-6 . TRBV20-1 16 TGCAGTGCTAGAGTTCCCGGGGTCACTCGGGATTCACCCCTCCACTTT CSARVPGVTRDSPLHF
. TRBJ2-1 . TRBV12-5 17 TGTGCTAGTGGTTTGGCACGGTCCGGGACCTCCTACAATGAGCAGTTCTTC CASGLARSGTSYNEQFF
TRBD1 TRBJ1-4 many TRBV6-1 14 TGTGCCAGCAGCACGGGACAGGGGCCTGAAAAACTGTTTTTT CASSTGQGPEKLFF
TRBD1 TRBJ2-2 . TRBV10-3 15 TGTGCCATCAGTGGGGCAGGGGGCGACACCGGGGAGCTGTTTTTT CAISGAGGDTGELFF
. TRBJ1-2 many TRBV7-3 13 TGTGCCAGCAGCTTAAGGCAGGGAAGAGGCTACACCTTC CASSLRQGRGYTF
. TRBJ2-2 . TRBV9 15 TGTGCCAGCAGCGTTCTCGGGGAAAACACCGGGGAGCTGTTTTTT CASSVLGENTGELFF
. TRBJ2-1 few TRBV12-3/TRBV12-4 11 TGTGCCAGCAGGTCCTCCCCTGAGCAGTTCTTC CASRSSPEQFF
TRBD2 TRBJ2-5 few TRBV5-1 15 TGCGCCAGCAGCTTCTCGCTAGCGGGGGAAGAGACCCAGTACTTC CASSFSLAGEETQYF
. TRBJ1-1 few TRBV6-1 15 TGTGCCAGCAGCAAATTAATGAGACAGAACACTGAAGCTTTCTTT CASSKLMRQNTEAFF
. TRBJ1-1 many TRBV12-5 14 TGTGCTAGTGGGGGGGGGGGGCGAAAGACTGAAGCTTTCTTT CASGGGGRKTEAFF
. TRBJ2-3 many TRBV12-3/TRBV12-4 15 TGTGCCAGCAGCCTTAGGACAGTGTTTGCCGATACGCAGTATTTT CASSLRTVFADTQYF
TRBD2 TRBJ2-1 few TRBV5-1 17 TGTGCCAGCAGCCGGGGAGCCTCAGCGGGAGAGGGGAATGAGCAGTTCTTC CASSRGASAGEGNEQFF
. TRBJ2-2 many TRBV2 14 TGTGCCAGCAGTAAGGGTGTAAGCTCCGGGGAGCTGTTTTTT CASSKGVSSGELFF
TRBD2 TRBJ2-5 . TRBV24-1 16 TGTGCCACCAGTGACTCGGGACTAGCGGGAATGGAGACCCAGTACTTC CATSDSGLAGMETQYF
. TRBJ1-1 many TRBV12-3/TRBV12-4 14 TGTGCCAGCAGAAGTACAGGCGGGGTCACTGAAGCTTTCTTT CASRSTGGVTEAFF
TRBD2 TRBJ2-1 few TRBV20-1 13 TGCAGTGCTAGGAGAGGGACTAGCGGTGAGCAGTTCTTC CSARRGTSGEQFF
TRBD1 TRBJ2-2 . TRBV11-2 16 TGTGCCAGCAGCTTTGGACAGGGGGTTAACACCGGGGAGCTGTTTTTT CASSFGQGVNTGELFF
. TRBJ1-1 many TRBV11-2 16 TGTGCCAGCAGCTTAGGATACTGGGCCGGTCCAGGTGAAGCTTTCTTT CASSLGYWAGPGEAFF
. TRBJ2-3 few TRBV20-1 14 TGCAGTGCTAGAGTCACAGGGATGACAGATACGCAGTATTTT CSARVTGMTDTQYF
. TRBJ2-5 . TRBV3-1 15 TGTGCCAGCAGCCAATCTTCGGGGGTACGGGAGACCCAGTACTTC CASSQSSGVRETQYF
TRBD1 TRBJ1-5 few TRBV30 15 TGTGCCTGGAGTGGTGGGCAGGGGGACAATCAGCCCCAGCATTTT CAWSGGQGDNQPQHF
. TRBJ2-1 few TRBV5-1 13 TGCGCCAGCAGCTTGGACCGAAGGAATGAGCAGTTCTTC CASSLDRRNEQFF
TRBD1 TRBJ1-5 few TRBV3-1 16 TGTGCCAGCAGCCAAGCCGGACAGGGTGGCAATCAGCCCCAGCATTTT CASSQAGQGGNQPQHF
TRBD1 TRBJ2-7 many TRBV28 15 TGTGCCAGCAGCTCCCGACAGGGGAGCTCCTACGAGCAGTACTTC CASSSRQGSSYEQYF
. TRBJ1-2 few TRBV20-1 15 TGCAGTGCTAGAGATCAGGTCCACAAACGGCAGGGCTACACCTTC CSARDQVHKRQGYTF
. TRBJ2-5 . TRBV30 16 TGTGCCTGGAGTGGTGTAGGTCGATCCTTCCAAGAGACCCAGTACTTC CAWSGVGRSFQETQYF
. TRBJ2-7 . TRBV18 14 TGTGCCAGCTCACCCGGAGAGGGGGCCTACGAGCAGTACTTC CASSPGEGAYEQYF
. TRBJ2-7 few TRBV9 11 TGTGCCAGCAGCGTACGGGACGAGCAGTACTTC CASSVRDEQYF
. TRBJ1-6 . TRBV2 16 TGTGCCAGCAGTGAGGGCAGAAGATTCTATAATTCACCCCTCCACTTT CASSEGRRFYNSPLHF
. TRBJ1-1 few TRBV12-3/TRBV12-4 11 TGTGCCAGCAGTTTGGGGGGGGCAGCTTTCTTT CASSLGGAAFF
TRBD1 TRBJ2-1 few TRBV11-2 17 TGTGCCAGCAGCATGACCTCCACCCGGACAGGGGGCAATGAGCAGTTCTTC CASSMTSTRTGGNEQFF
TRBD2 TRBJ2-2 once TRBV2 16 TGTGCCAGCAGTGAAAGGCCGGGACTAGCGGCCGGGGAGCTGTTTTTT CASSERPGLAAGELFF
. TRBJ1-2 few TRBV20-1 14 TGCAGTGCTAGTAGTGGGATCTACAGGGATGGCTACACCTTC CSASSGIYRDGYTF
TRBD2 TRBJ2-3 many TRBV7-2 17 TGTGCCAGCGCGAGACTAGCGGGAGGATCGGGGGGAGATACGCAGTATTTT CASARLAGGSGGDTQYF
TRBD1 TRBJ1-5 . TRBV18 13 TGTGCCAGCTCACCGGGACAGGGAGAGGCCCAGCATTTT CASSPGQGEAQHF
. TRBJ1-3 . TRBV19 16 TGTGCCAGTAGTATAGATCTCCGGACGTCTGGAAACACCATATATTTT CASSIDLRTSGNTIYF
. TRBJ2-4 few TRBV19 19 TGTGCCAGTAGTATAGATGCCTCGACAGTTGGAAGAGCCAAAAACATTCAGTACTTC CASSIDASTVGRAKNIQYF
. TRBJ1-4 many TRBV12-3/TRBV12-4 17 TGTGCCAGCAGTCCCACCGCGGGGCTACGTACTAATGAAAAACTGTTTTTT CASSPTAGLRTNEKLFF
TRBD1 TRBJ1-1 . TRBV19 14 TGTGCCAGTAGTAGGGACAGGGTGTACCCTGAAGCTTTCTTT CASSRDRVYPEAFF
. TRBJ1-4 many TRBV12-3/TRBV12-4 16 TGTGCCAGCAGCAAACCAGGTCGCTTCTCGGGAGAAAAACTGTTTTTT CASSKPGRFSGEKLFF
. TRBJ2-1 . TRBV3-1 12 TGTGCCAGCAGCCAAGAGGGCACTGAGCAGTTCTTC CASSQEGTEQFF